Given below is one T cell receptor (beta chain) in context. The data were taken from a study of blood T cell repertoires in COVID-19. TCRdb's copy holds only in-frame clones and misses some; the assay was immunoSEQ multiplex PCR. Of more than 140,000 clones listed, around 83% were seen once; the top ten hold 8.2%. Per the germline V gene, CDR1 is LNHDA and CDR2 is SQIVND (reference sequence). V gave up 7 bases and J gave up 3 bases; unmatched junction bases: 7. The CDR3 is made up of 15 amino acids. The V and J genes are TRBV19 and TRBJ2-1, with TRBD1 identical over 9 bases. The sequencing input was peripheral blood. This TCR was recovered from a woman aged 55-69 years with acute or convalescent COVID-19. The CDR3 region has the DNA TGTGCCAGTACCCCGTGGGGACAGGGCTACAATGAGCAGTTCTTC. It codes for CASTPWGQGYNEQFF.